This TCR beta chain was identified during a study of T cells in Graves' hyperthyroidism and ophthalmopathy. Study-wide results and caveats: Blood also carried most thyroid clonotypes expanded above 0.001.

Authors of the study amplified TCR beta CDR3 regions from RNA transcripts. The study used the HTBI primer set for a first-round RT-PCR of the TCR CDR3. TCRdb used MiXCR to reprocess the multiplex PCR reads, holding one entry per CDR3 protein. The table includes roughly 510,000 distinct CDR3 sequences, 20% to 25% detected once. Germline V lookup: CDR1 MDHEN, CDR2 SYDVKM. There are 16 residues in the CDR3. V was clipped by 5 bases and J by 0 bases, with 14 bases between them. As concerns this clonotype: Its cognate antigen is unknown.

This chain connects TRBV28 to TRBJ1-5; D possibly corresponds to TRBD1 (6 bases). This receptor was identified in a man aged 18 to 35 with Graves' hyperthyroidism. Sequencing was done on a sample of blood. Here the CDR3 DNA reads TGTGCCAGCAGTCCCCGTAGGGGGGCTAGCAATCAGCCCCAGCATTTT. Protein product: CASSPRRGASNQPQHF.